Presented here are 26 T cell receptor beta chains from one specimen sequenced in a study of cytomegalovirus exposure and HLA in healthy donors. In the PCR, 60 Vbeta and 13 Jbeta primers were used. Profiling relied on immunoSEQ multiplex PCR, and the TCRdb table lists in-frame clones only, not all of them. The sample has over 200,000 clones, more than 70% seen once. Sequencing was carried out using PBMCs. The receptors shown here come from a human donor in good health.

V gene TRBV9 combines with J gene TRBJ1-4; 8 positions match TRBD1. Germline CDR1 and CDR2: SGDLS and YYNGEE. CDR3 length equals 14 residues. V was clipped by 2 bases and J by 8 bases; unmatched bases: 5. CDR3 protein: CASSVTGVGEKLFF. The CDR3 DNA reads TGTGCCAGCAGCGTGACAGGGGTCGGGGAAAAACTGTTTTTT.

The chain's CDR3 is CASSLGGDEAFF. The CDR3 DNA reads as TGTGCCAGCAGCTTGGGGGGCGATGAAGCTTTCTTT. The rearrangement joins TRBV5-5 to TRBJ1-1, with D tentatively TRBD1 (5 bases). The CDR3 consists of 12 residues. Germline CDR1 and CDR2: SGHKS and YYEKEE (reference sequence). Trimming removed 0 bases from V and 7 bases from J, with 7 bases in between.

V is TRBV7-8 and J is TRBJ1-5; 10 positions match TRBD1. CDR3 length: 19 amino acids. Germline CDR1 is SGHVS and CDR2 is FQNEAQ. The ends lost 4 bases at V and 0 bases at J; junction bases unmatched: 12. DNA of the CDR3: TGTGCCAGCAGCTCCGAGGGACAGGGGATACTTTATAGCAATCAGCCCCAGCATTTT. It specifies CASSSEGQGILYSNQPQHF.

The gene calls are TRBV5-8 and TRBJ1-4, with 9 bases fitting TRBD1. There are 13 residues in the CDR3. V lost 4 bases and J lost 16; bases outside the gene matches: 11. CDR1 and CDR2 (germline): SGHTS, YDEGEE. As DNA, the CDR3 is TGTGCCAGCAGCCTATACCGGGACAGGGCCTCGTTTTTT. Encoded protein: CASSLYRDRASFF. Combining the CDR3 with reference TRBV5-8 and TRBJ1-4 gives the whole variable domain EAGVTQSPTHLIKTRGQQATLRCSPISGHTSVYWYQQALGLGLQFLLWYDEGEERNRGNFPPRFSGRQFPNYSSELNVNALELEDSALYLCASSLYRDRASFFGSGTQLSVL.

This sequence joins TRBV19 and TRBJ1-2; D unclear. Looked up from germline, CDR1 is LNHDA and CDR2 is SQIVND (reference sequence). The CDR3 is 16 amino acids. Trimming left V 4 bases short and J 4 bases short, with 19 bases between. This chain's CDR3 is CASSTRALEDGYGYTF. CDR3 sequence (DNA): TGTGCCAGTAGTACCCGGGCTCTGGAGGATGGCTATGGCTACACCTTC.

The rearrangement links TRBV2 to TRBJ2-7; D is perhaps TRBD1 (7 bases). Germline CDR1 reads SNHLY; CDR2 reads FYNNEI. The CDR3 runs 14 residues. V gave up 6 bases and J gave up 7 bases, with 19 bases separating them. The CDR3 bases are TGTGCCAGCAGCTGGGACAGTCGGGCGGGGGAGCAGTACTTC. Amino acid sequence: CASSWDSRAGEQYF.

The chain combines TRBV27 with TRBJ2-2; D is ambiguous. The CDR3 extends over 14 amino acids. Trimming pared 8 bases from V and 0 bases from J, leaving 10 bases between. CDR1 and CDR2 from the germline V gene are MNHEY and SMNVEV (reference sequence). The CDR3 region is CASRVRPNTGELFF. The CDR3 nucleotides are TGTGCCAGCCGGGTTCGCCCGAACACCGGGGAGCTGTTTTTT.

The chain combines TRBV6-1 with TRBJ1-1, with 9 bases lining up with TRBD1. The V and J ends lost 5 bases and 3 bases, in that order; junction bases with no gene match: 4. Germline V CDR1 and CDR2: MNHNS, SASEGT. The length of the CDR3 is 14 residues. CDR3 DNA sequence: TGTGCCAGCAGTCTACAGGGGGCTGACACTGAAGCTTTCTTT. Translated: CASSLQGADTEAFF.

The rearrangement joins TRBV29-1 to TRBJ1-1; TRBD1 matches at 11 bases. The CDR3 has 14 residues. Germline V CDR1 and CDR2: SQVTM, ANQGSEA. J was trimmed by 3 bases and V by 3 bases; bases with no gene match: 3. CDR3 nucleotides: TGCAGCGTTGACGGGGGACAGGGGGACACTGAAGCTTTCTTT. Translating it yields CSVDGGQGDTEAFF.

The chain links TRBV5-1 to TRBJ2-3; 9 positions match TRBD2. In germline, CDR1 is SGHRS, CDR2 YFSETQ. CDR3 length: 19 amino acids. V was pared by 4 bases and J by 5 bases, with 20 bases of the junction left unmatched. The CDR3 region is CASSPGASGALYGGDTQYF. Written as DNA, the CDR3 is TGCGCCAGCAGCCCGGGGGCTAGCGGGGCCCTTTATGGGGGAGATACGCAGTATTTT.

V is TRBV7-9 and J is TRBJ2-7; 9 positions agree with TRBD1. The CDR3 totals 14 residues. CDR1 is SEHNR, CDR2 FQNEAQ, per germline (reference sequence). V lost 6 bases to trimming and J lost 2 bases; unmatched junction nucleotides: 5. CDR3: CASRGGTGTYEQYF. The CDR3 region has the DNA TGTGCCAGCAGGGGGGGGACAGGGACCTACGAGCAGTACTTC.

The chain joins TRBV5-4 to TRBJ2-1, with 10 nucleotides matching TRBD2. Germline V lookup: CDR1 SGHNT, CDR2 YYREEE (reference sequence). The CDR3 sequence is 17 residues long. Trimming removed 4 bases from V and 4 bases from J; junction bases left unmatched: 11. The CDR3 DNA reads as TGTGCCAGCAGCCCTGACACGAGCGGGAGGGCGTACAATGAGCAGTTCTTC. Amino acid sequence: CASSPDTSGRAYNEQFF.

The chain is built from TRBV6-1 and TRBJ2-5, with D perhaps TRBD2 (6 bases). Germline-derived CDR1 and CDR2 are MNHNS and SASEGT. Trimming took 5 bases from V and 8 from J, leaving 15 bases between them. The CDR3 contains 13 residues. The CDR3 sequence: CASSSEGSGTQYF. The CDR3 DNA reads TGTGCCAGCAGTTCAGAAGGTAGCGGAACCCAGTACTTC.

This rearrangement joins TRBV6-1 to TRBJ2-3; no firm D call. The CDR3 covers 14 residues. Trimming shortened V by 4 bases and J by 1 base, and 9 bases separated the two germline ends. Germline values: CDR1 MNHNS, CDR2 SASEGT. The CDR3 DNA sequence: TGTGCCAGCAGTGGGTACGGTCGCACAGATACGCAGTATTTT. Protein product: CASSGYGRTDTQYF.

The chain has TRBV15 and TRBJ1-4; D is unclear. V lost 0 bases, J lost 0 bases, and 5 bases lay in between. This CDR3 is 15 amino acids long. Germline V gene sequence: CDR1 LNHNV, CDR2 YYDKDF (reference sequence). Here the CDR3 DNA reads TGTGCCACCAGCAGAGACAAATCAACTAATGAAAAACTGTTTTTT. Its protein product is CATSRDKSTNEKLFF.

Notes on this clone: One end of the junction varies from germline; a read error may be responsible. J is TRBJ2-5 and V is TRBV7-9; TRBD2 might be the D (6 bases). Germline-derived CDR1 and CDR2 are SEHNR and FQNEAQ (reference sequence). This CDR3 has 14 amino acids. The DNA for the CDR3 is TGTTCCAGCAGCTTAGGAGCGGGCCAAGAGACCCAGTACTTC. Its translation is CSSSLGAGQETQYF.

V and J are TRBV9 and TRBJ1-2, with TRBD1 matching 7 bases. Germline trimming cut 4 bases from V and 2 bases from J; bases unmatched to any gene: 8. CDR3 length: 15 amino acids. The germline gives CDR1 SGDLS, CDR2 YYNGEE. For the CDR3, the DNA is TGTGCCAGCAGCTCCCGGGGACAGCGAAACTATGGCTACACCTTC. Encoded protein: CASSSRGQRNYGYTF.

The V gene is TRBV6-5, the J gene TRBJ1-5, with 12 positions matching TRBD1. Germline V gene sequence: CDR1 MNHEY, CDR2 SVGAGI. The CDR3 is 14 residues long. The J segment lost 6 bases and the V segment lost 6 bases, leaving 3 bases of the junction unmatched. DNA for the CDR3: TGTGCCAGCAGACCGGGACAGGGGGCTCAGCCCCAGCATTTT. This gives the protein CASRPGQGAQPQHF.

This rearrangement joins TRBV7-8 to TRBJ2-7; TRBD1 might be the D (8 bases). V was trimmed by 4 bases and J by 2 bases, leaving 12 bases between them. Germline lookup yields CDR1 SGHVS and CDR2 FQNEAQ. This CDR3 is built from 14 residues. CDR3 nucleotide sequence: TGTGCCAGCAGCTGGACAGGGACTACCTACGAGCAGTACTTC. Its translation: CASSWTGTTYEQYF.

The rearrangement links TRBV19 to TRBJ2-7; D is unclear. This CDR3 spans 13 amino acids. V was cut by 5 bases and J by 4 bases, with 12 bases left in between. The germline CDR1 and CDR2 sequences are LNHDA and SQIVND (reference sequence). In DNA, the CDR3 is TGTGCCAGTAGTTTTTCGGCTAGATACGAGCAGTACTTC. Translating it yields CASSFSARYEQYF.

The rearrangement joins TRBV19 to TRBJ2-3; D gene uncertain. The CDR3 is 15 amino acids. Trimming removed 2 bases from V and 1 base from J, with 10 bases in between. Looked up from germline, CDR1 is LNHDA and CDR2 is SQIVND (reference sequence). The DNA of the CDR3 is TGTGCCAGTAGTATACGAGTAGATGGCACAGATACGCAGTATTTT. Translating gives CASSIRVDGTDTQYF.

This chain connects TRBV5-8 to TRBJ2-1, with D perhaps matching TRBD1 (5 bases). CDR1 and CDR2 (germline): SGHTS, YDEGEE. The CDR3 is 14 residues long. V gave up 9 bases and J gave up 3 bases, with 16 bases separating them. CDR3 protein: CATPGRGFYNEQFF. The CDR3 coding sequence is TGTGCCACCCCCGGTAGGGGCTTCTACAATGAGCAGTTCTTC.

The chain links TRBV2 to TRBJ1-4; D is unresolved. The germline CDR1 and CDR2 sequences are SNHLY and FYNNEI. Trimming removed 7 bases from V and 0 bases from J, with 9 bases in between. CDR3 length: 14 amino acids. In nucleotides, the CDR3 is TGTGCCAGCACAATCAGCGCAACTAATGAAAAACTGTTTTTT. Translating gives CASTISATNEKLFF.

V and J are TRBV12-1 and TRBJ2-7; whether TRBD2, the table's D call, matches the DNA was not checked. TRBV12-1 is listed as a pseudogene. This CDR3 has 15 residues. CDR3 sequence reads: CASSFMHPSGYEQYF. The DNA of the CDR3 is TGTGCCAGCAGCTTTATGCACCCTAGCGGCTACGAGCAGTACTTC.

The gene calls are TRBV18 and TRBJ2-1; 8 bases are a match to TRBD2. Germline V CDR1 and CDR2: KGHSH, LQKENI. This CDR3 has 15 amino acids. With 3 bases clipped from V and 1 base from J, the junction kept 2 bases outside the gene matches. The CDR3 nucleotides read TGTGCCAGCTCACCCACTAGCGGTTCCTACAATGAGCAGTTCTTC. This encodes CASSPTSGSYNEQFF.

The chain has TRBV11-1 and TRBJ1-1, with TRBD1 as a possible D gene (6 bases). The CDR3 spans 14 residues. Germline V gene lookup returns CDR1 SGHAT and CDR2 FQDESV (reference sequence). V shed 5 bases and J shed 0 bases, with 10 bases lying between them. CDR3 sequence: CASSLQGMNTEAFF. The CDR3 nucleotides read TGTGCCAGCAGCCTACAGGGAATGAACACTGAAGCTTTCTTT. Full variable domain (remainder filled in from reference TRBV11-1 and TRBJ1-1): EAEVAQSPRYKITEKSQAVAFWCDPISGHATLYWYRQILGQGPELLVQFQDESVVDDSQLPKDRFSAERLKGVDSTLKIQPAELGDSAMYLCASSLQGMNTEAFFGQGTRLTVV.